Given below is one T cell receptor (beta chain) in context. The antigen is not known. This sample was taken from a study of blood T cells in healthy people across ages. Whole-study results and caveats: Conclusively comparing naive with antigen-experienced cells was impossible with unsorted PBMCs.

CDR1 and CDR2 from the germline V gene are SEHNR and FQNEAQ (reference sequence). V lost 1 base to trimming and J lost 14 bases; unmatched junction nucleotides: 3. The CDR3 is made up of 12 amino acids. It was with a sample-barcoded 5' primer and a J-beta primer mix that a second PCR of roughly 7 to 12 cycles was run. TCRdb reprocessed the 5' RACE reads with MiXCR, giving one entry per CDR3 protein. The sample has some 1,000,000 distinct CDR3 sequences, roughly a quarter seen once; the top ten hold around 0.75%. Caucasian, healthy and from Russia, the donors were aged between about 6 and 90. These same data were also listed under a study on T cells of mothers and their children.

The TCR originated in a girl aged 2 to 9 in good health. The genes are TRBV7-9 and TRBJ2-1, with 9 positions matching TRBD1. Sample: blood. CDR3: CASSLGTGAEFF. In DNA, the CDR3 is TGTGCCAGCAGCTTAGGGACAGGGGCGGAGTTCTTC.